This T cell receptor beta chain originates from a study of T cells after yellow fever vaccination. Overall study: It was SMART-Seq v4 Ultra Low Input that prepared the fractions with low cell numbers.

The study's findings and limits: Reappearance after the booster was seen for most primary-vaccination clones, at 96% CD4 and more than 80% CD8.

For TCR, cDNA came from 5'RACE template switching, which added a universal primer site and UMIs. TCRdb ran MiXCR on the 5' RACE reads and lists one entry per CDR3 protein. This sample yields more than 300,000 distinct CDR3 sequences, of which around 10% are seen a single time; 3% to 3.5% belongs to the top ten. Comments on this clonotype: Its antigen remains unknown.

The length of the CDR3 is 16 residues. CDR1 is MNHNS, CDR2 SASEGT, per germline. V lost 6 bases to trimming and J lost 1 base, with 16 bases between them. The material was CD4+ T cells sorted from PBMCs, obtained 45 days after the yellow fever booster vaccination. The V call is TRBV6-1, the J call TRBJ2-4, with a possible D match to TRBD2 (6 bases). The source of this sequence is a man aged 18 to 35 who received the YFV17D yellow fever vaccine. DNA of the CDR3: TGTGCCAGCAGCCCCAGGGAGGCAGGGGCCAAAAACATTCAGTACTTC. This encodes CASSPREAGAKNIQYF.